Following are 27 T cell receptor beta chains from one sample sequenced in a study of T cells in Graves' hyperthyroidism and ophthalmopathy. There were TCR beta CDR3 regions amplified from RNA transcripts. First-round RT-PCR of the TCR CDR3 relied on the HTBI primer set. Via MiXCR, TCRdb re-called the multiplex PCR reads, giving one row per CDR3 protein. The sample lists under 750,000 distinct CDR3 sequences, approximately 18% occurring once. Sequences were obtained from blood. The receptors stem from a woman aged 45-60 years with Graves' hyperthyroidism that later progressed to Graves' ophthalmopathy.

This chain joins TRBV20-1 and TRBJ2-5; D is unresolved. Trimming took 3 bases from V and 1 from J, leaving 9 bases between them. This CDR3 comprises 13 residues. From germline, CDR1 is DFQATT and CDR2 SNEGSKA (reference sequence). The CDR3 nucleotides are TGCAGTGCTAGTCAGGACGGCCAAGAGACCCAGTACTTC. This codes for CSASQDGQETQYF.

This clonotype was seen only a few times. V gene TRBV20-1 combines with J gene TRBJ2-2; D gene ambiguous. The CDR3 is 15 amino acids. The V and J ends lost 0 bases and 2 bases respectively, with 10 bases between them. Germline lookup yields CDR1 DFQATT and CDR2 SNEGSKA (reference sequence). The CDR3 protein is CSARDLRSNTGELFF. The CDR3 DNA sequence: TGCAGTGCTAGAGACCTGAGAAGCAACACCGGGGAGCTGTTTTTT.

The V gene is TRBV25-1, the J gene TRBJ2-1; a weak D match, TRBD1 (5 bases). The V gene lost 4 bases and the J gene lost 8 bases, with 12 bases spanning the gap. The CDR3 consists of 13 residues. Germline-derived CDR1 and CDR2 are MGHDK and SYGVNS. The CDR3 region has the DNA TGTGCCAGCAGTGTCTTAGGGGTGGATGAGCAGTTCTTC. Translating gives CASSVLGVDEQFF.

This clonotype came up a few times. The CDR3 nucleotides read TGTGCCAGCAGAACACCGGGACTACCTAGCACAGATACGCAGTATTTT. Translating gives CASRTPGLPSTDTQYF. The rearrangement joins TRBV6-1 to TRBJ2-3, with TRBD2 identical over 7 bases. Per the germline V gene, CDR1 is MNHNS and CDR2 is SASEGT. J was trimmed by 0 bases and V by 6 bases; bases with no gene match: 9. CDR3 length: 16 residues.

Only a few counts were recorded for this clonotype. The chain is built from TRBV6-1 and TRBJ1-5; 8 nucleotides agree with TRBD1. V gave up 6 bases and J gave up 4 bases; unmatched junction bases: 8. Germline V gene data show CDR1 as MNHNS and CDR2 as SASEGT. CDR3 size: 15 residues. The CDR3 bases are TGTGCCAGCAGGGAGGCAGGGGGCTGGAATCAGCCCCAGCATTTT. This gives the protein CASREAGGWNQPQHF.

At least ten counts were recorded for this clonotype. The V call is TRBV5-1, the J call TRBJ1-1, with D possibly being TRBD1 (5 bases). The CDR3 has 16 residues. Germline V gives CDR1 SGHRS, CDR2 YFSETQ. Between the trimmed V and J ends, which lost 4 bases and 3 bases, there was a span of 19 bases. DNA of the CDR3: TGCGCCAGCAGCCTACGGACCGGGAGGGACTACACTGAAGCTTTCTTT. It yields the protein CASSLRTGRDYTEAFF.

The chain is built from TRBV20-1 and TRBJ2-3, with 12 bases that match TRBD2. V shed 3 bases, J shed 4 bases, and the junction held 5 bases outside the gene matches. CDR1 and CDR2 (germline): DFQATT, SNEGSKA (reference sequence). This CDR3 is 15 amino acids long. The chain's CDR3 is CSASVLAGGPDTQYF. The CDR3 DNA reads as TGCAGTGCTAGCGTTCTAGCGGGGGGGCCAGATACGCAGTATTTT.

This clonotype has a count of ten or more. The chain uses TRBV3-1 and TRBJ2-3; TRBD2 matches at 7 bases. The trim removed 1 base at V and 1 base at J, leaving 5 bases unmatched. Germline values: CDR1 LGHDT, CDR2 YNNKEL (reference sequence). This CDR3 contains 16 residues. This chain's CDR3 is CASSQVFAGGTDTQYF. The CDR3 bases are TGTGCCAGCAGCCAAGTGTTTGCGGGGGGCACAGATACGCAGTATTTT.

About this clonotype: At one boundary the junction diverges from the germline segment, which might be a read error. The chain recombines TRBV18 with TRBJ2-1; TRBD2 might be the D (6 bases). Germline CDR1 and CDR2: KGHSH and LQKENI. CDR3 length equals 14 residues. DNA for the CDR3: TGTGCCAGCTCACCGGGTAGCGGCTACGATGAGCAGTTCTTC. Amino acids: CASSPGSGYDEQFF. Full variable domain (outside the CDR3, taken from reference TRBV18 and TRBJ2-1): NAGVMQNPRHLVRRRGQEARLRCSPMKGHSHVYWYRQLPEEGLKFMVYLQKENIIDESGMPKERFSAEFPKEGPSILRIQQVVRGDSAAYFCASSPGSGYDEQFFGPGTRLTVL.

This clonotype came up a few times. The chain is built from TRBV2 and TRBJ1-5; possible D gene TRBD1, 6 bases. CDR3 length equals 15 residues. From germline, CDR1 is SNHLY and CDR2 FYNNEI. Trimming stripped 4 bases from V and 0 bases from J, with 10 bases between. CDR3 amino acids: CASSGTVYSNQPQHF. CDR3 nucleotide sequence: TGTGCCAGCAGTGGGACAGTCTATAGCAATCAGCCCCAGCATTTT.

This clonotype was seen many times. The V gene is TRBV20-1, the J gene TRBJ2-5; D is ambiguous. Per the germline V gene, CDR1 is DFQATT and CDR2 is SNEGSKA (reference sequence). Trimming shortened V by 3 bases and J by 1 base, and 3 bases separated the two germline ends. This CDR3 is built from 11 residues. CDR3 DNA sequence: TGCAGTGCTAGCGGCCAAGAGACCCAGTACTTC. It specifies CSASGQETQYF.

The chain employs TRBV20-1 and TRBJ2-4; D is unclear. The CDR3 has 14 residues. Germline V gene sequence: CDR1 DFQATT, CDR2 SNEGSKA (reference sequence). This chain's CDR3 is CSIRISGQRPFQYF. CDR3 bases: TGCAGCATCCGAATTTCCGGGCAGCGCCCCTTTCAGTACTTC.

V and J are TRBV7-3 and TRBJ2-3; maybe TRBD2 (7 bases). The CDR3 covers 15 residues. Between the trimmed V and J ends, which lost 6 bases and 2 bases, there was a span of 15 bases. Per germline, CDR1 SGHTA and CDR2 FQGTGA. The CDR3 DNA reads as TGTGCCAGCAGACTAGGGGGGGGAATCACAGATACGCAGTATTTT. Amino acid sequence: CASRLGGGITDTQYF.

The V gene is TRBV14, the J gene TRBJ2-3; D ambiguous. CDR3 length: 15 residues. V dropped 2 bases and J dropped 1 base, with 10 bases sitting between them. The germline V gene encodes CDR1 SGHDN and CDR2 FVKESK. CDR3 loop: CASSQRKAGTDTQYF. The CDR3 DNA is TGTGCCAGCAGCCAAAGAAAGGCTGGCACAGATACGCAGTATTTT.

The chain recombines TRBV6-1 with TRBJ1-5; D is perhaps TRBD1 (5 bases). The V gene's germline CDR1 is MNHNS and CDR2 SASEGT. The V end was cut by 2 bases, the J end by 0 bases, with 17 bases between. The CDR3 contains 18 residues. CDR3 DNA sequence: TGTGCCAGCAGTGAAAGCCTTCGGGGGGGTTATAGCAATCAGCCCCAGCATTTT. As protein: CASSESLRGGYSNQPQHF.

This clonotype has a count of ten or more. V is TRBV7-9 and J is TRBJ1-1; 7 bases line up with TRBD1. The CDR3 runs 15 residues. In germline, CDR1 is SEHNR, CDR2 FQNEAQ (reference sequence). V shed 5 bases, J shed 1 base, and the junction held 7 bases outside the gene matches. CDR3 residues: CASSRPGQPNTEAFF. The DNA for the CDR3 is TGTGCCAGCAGCCGACCGGGACAGCCGAACACTGAAGCTTTCTTT.

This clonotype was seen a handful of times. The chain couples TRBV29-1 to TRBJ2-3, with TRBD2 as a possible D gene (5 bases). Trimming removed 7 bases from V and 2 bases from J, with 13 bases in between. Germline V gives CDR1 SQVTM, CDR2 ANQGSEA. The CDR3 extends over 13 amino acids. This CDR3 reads CSAGLFSTDTQYF. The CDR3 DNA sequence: TGCAGCGCAGGACTTTTTTCCACAGATACGCAGTATTTT.

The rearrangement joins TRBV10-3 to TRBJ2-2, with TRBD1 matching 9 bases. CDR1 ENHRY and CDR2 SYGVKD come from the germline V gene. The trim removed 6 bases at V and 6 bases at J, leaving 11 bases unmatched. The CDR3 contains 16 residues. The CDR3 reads CAIRDGTGRSSGELFF. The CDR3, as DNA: TGTGCCATCAGAGATGGGACAGGGAGGAGCTCCGGGGAGCTGTTTTTT.

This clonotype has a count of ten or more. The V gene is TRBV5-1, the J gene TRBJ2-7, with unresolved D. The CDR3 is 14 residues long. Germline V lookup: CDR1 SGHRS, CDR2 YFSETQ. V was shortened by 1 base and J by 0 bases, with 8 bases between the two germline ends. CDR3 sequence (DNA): TGCGCCAGCAGCTTGCGCGACATCTCCTACGAGCAGTACTTC. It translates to CASSLRDISYEQYF. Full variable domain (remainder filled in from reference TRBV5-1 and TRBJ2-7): KAGVTQTPRYLIKTRGQQVTLSCSPISGHRSVSWYQQTPGQGLQFLFEYFSETQRNKGNFPGRFSGRQFSNSRSEMNVSTLELGDSALYLCASSLRDISYEQYFGPGTRLTVT.

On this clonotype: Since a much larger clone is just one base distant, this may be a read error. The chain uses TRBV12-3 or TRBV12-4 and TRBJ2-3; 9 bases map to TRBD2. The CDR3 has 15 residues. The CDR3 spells CTSSFERGGTDTQYF. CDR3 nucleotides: TGTACCAGCAGTTTCGAGCGGGGGGGCACAGATACGCAGTATTTT.

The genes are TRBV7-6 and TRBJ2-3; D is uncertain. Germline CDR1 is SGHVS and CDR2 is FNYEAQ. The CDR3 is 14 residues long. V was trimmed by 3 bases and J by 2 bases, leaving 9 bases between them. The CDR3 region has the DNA TGTGCCAGCAGCTTCCGGGCCTACACAGATACGCAGTATTTT. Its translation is CASSFRAYTDTQYF.

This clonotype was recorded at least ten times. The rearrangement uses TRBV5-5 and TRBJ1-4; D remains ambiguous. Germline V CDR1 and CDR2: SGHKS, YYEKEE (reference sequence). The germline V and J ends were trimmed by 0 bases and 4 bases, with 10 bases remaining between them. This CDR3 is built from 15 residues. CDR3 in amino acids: CASSLGLGYNEKLFF. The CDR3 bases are TGTGCCAGCAGCTTGGGTCTGGGGTATAATGAAAAACTGTTTTTT. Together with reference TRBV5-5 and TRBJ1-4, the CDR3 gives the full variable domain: DAGVTQSPTHLIKTRGQQVTLRCSPISGHKSVSWYQQVLGQGPQFIFQYYEKEERGRGNFPDRFSARQFPNYSSELNVNALLLGDSALYLCASSLGLGYNEKLFFGSGTQLSVL.

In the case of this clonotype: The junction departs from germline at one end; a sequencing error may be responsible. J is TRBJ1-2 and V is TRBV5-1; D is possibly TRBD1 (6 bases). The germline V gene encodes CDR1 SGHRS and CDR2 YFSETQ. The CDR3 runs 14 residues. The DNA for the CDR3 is TGCGCCAGCAGATTGGACAGTACTGACTATGGCTACACCTTC. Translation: CASRLDSTDYGYTF.

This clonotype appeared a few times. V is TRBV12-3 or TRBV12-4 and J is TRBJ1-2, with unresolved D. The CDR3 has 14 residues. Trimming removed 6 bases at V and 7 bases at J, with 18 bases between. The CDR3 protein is CASSLDAGNLGYTF. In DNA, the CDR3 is TGTGCCAGCAGCCTAGACGCGGGTAATCTTGGCTACACCTTC.

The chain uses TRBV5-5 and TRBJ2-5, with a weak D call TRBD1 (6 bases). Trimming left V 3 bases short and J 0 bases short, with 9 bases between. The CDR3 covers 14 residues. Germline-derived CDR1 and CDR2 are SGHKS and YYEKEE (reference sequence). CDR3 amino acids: CASSWGTNQETQYF. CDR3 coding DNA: TGTGCCAGCAGCTGGGGGACAAACCAAGAGACCCAGTACTTC.

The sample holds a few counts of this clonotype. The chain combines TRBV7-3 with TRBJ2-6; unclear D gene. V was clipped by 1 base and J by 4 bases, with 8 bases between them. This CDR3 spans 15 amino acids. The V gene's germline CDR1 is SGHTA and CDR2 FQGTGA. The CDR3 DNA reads TGTGCCAGCAGCTTAAACTCGGAGGGGGCCAACGTCCTGACTTTC. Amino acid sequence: CASSLNSEGANVLTF.

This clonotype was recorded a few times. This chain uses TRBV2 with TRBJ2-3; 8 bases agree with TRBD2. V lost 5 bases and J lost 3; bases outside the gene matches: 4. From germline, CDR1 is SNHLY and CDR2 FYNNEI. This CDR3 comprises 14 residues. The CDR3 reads CASSLSGVTDTQYF. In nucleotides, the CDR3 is TGTGCCAGCAGTCTTAGCGGGGTTACAGATACGCAGTATTTT.